The clone carrying this T cell receptor beta chain was observed a few times. Its target is unknown. The length of the CDR3 is 16 residues. Germline assignment: CDR1 MGHRA and CDR2 YSYEKL. V was cut by 5 bases and J by 4 bases, with 20 bases left in between. The data were obtained in a study of post-analysis software for immune sequencing data. About the research overall: Relapsing-remitting, secondary progressive and progressive-relapsing multiple sclerosis courses were included.

Included in the TCR beta cDNA libraries were unique molecular identifiers. The source material, about 0.9 to 10 million T cells, gave rise to 400,000 to 550,000 cDNA molecules. TCRdb itself ran the PCR reads through MiXCR, one entry per CDR3 protein. Among about 430,000 distinct CDR3 sequences, about 39% were seen once, and the ten largest hold under 9%. Study-level results: There were five or six TRBV segments more frequent in patients than controls, and TRBV5-6, TRBV5-1 and TRBV20-1 were among them. Normalized Chao1 diversity was significantly lower in multiple sclerosis patients than in controls. Strong co-clustering by F measure linked samples that shared a preparation batch.

The specimen sequenced was blood. The V call is TRBV4-1, the J call TRBJ2-5; D unresolved. The TCR sequence derives from a girl aged 2 to 9 with multiple sclerosis. This chain's CDR3 is CASSGGVLILGETQYF. In DNA, the CDR3 is TGCGCCAGCAGCGGCGGAGTGTTAATTTTGGGAGAGACCCAGTACTTC.